The 17 T cell receptor beta chains below come from one sample, sequenced in a study of T cells in localized non-small cell lung cancer. Generated by immunoSEQ multiplex PCR, the TCRdb table keeps only in-frame clones and is missing some. The table lists tens of thousands of clones, around nine tenths of them singletons. This material consisted of peripheral blood, taken before any cancer treatment. The receptors shown here come from a woman aged 35 to 75 with stage I squamous cell lung carcinoma.

The rearrangement uses TRBV6-5 and TRBJ2-4; TRBD2 might be the D (5 bases). Trimming removed 5 bases from V and 8 bases from J, with 19 bases in between. The CDR3 runs 15 residues. CDR1 and CDR2 from the germline V gene are MNHEY and SVGAGI. The CDR3 reads CASSVRIAISDIQYF. CDR3 coding DNA: TGTGCCAGCAGTGTTCGAATAGCGATCAGCGACATTCAGTACTTC.

CDR3 sequence (DNA): TGTGCCAGCAGCTTGGGAGGGGGCGTTAGAACTGAAGCTTTCTTT. Protein sequence: CASSLGGGVRTEAFF. The J gene is TRBJ1-1, the V gene TRBV7-9; 7 bases agree with TRBD1. With V trimmed by 3 bases and J by 5 bases, 9 bases remained unmatched. The V gene's germline CDR1 is SEHNR and CDR2 FQNEAQ (reference sequence). The CDR3 sequence is 15 residues long.

The rearrangement joins TRBV6-5 to TRBJ1-1; D gene ambiguous. The V end was cut by 5 bases, the J end by 5 bases, with 12 bases between. CDR1 is MNHEY, CDR2 SVGAGI, per germline. This CDR3 has 13 residues. This chain's CDR3 is CASSEPLATEAFF. In DNA form, the CDR3 reads TGTGCCAGCAGTGAACCCCTGGCAACTGAAGCTTTCTTT.

The gene calls are TRBV9 and TRBJ1-2; 8 nucleotides match TRBD1. CDR3 length: 15 residues. Germline values: CDR1 SGDLS, CDR2 YYNGEE. V lost 3 bases to trimming and J lost 7 bases; unmatched junction nucleotides: 11. The CDR3 DNA sequence: TGTGCCAGCAGCGCAGGGGACAGGAACCCACTTGGCTACACCTTC. It encodes CASSAGDRNPLGYTF.

The genes are TRBV27 and TRBJ1-2; 9 nucleotides match TRBD1. CDR3 length equals 13 residues. Looked up from germline, CDR1 is MNHEY and CDR2 is SMNVEV (reference sequence). Germline trimming cut 7 bases from V and 4 bases from J; bases unmatched to any gene: 4. CDR3 region: CASKSTGGYGYTF. The DNA for the CDR3 is TGTGCCAGCAAATCGACAGGGGGCTATGGCTACACCTTC.

The chain carries TRBV7-9 and TRBJ1-2; D unresolved. This CDR3 is 13 amino acids long. V lost 1 base and J lost 5, with 8 bases in between. Per germline, CDR1 SEHNR and CDR2 FQNEAQ (reference sequence). CDR3 sequence reads: CASSLGQKYGYTF. CDR3 nucleotides: TGTGCCAGCAGCTTAGGGCAGAAATATGGCTACACCTTC.

The chain links TRBV13 to TRBJ1-2; 10 nucleotides align to TRBD1. Trimming cost V 5 bases and J 4 bases; bases outside gene matches: 4. The CDR3 is 14 residues long. The germline V gene has CDR1 PRHDT and CDR2 FYEKMQ (reference sequence). CDR3 nucleotide sequence: TGTGCCAGCAGCCCCGGACAGGGGGTCTATGGCTACACCTTC. Residues: CASSPGQGVYGYTF.

This clone was picked up one time. This chain links TRBV2 with TRBJ2-7; 9 nucleotides agree with TRBD1. The CDR3 loop spans 12 amino acids. Germline CDR1 is SNHLY and CDR2 is FYNNEI. With 3 bases clipped from V and 7 bases from J, the junction kept 1 base outside the gene matches. The CDR3, as DNA: TGTGCCAGCAGTGATGACAGGGGGGAGCAGTACTTC. Amino acids: CASSDDRGEQYF.

The chain is built from TRBV27 and TRBJ1-2; TRBD1 matches 7 bases. Germline V gives CDR1 MNHEY, CDR2 SMNVEV (reference sequence). The CDR3 totals 15 residues. The ends lost 4 bases at V and 7 bases at J; junction bases unmatched: 12. The CDR3 sequence is CASSSRRGGAPGYTF. For the CDR3, the DNA is TGTGCCAGCAGTTCCAGGAGAGGGGGCGCCCCTGGCTACACCTTC.

The chain combines TRBV5-1 with TRBJ1-2, with 7 bases aligning to TRBD1. V lost 4 bases and J lost 0; bases outside the gene matches: 6. Germline CDR1 is SGHRS and CDR2 is YFSETQ. The CDR3 is 15 amino acids. The CDR3 coding sequence is TGCGCCAGCAGCCAAGAAGGGACAGCTAACTATGGCTACACCTTC. Translation gives CASSQEGTANYGYTF.

This clone was observed once. This rearrangement joins TRBV30 to TRBJ1-5, with a tentative D call TRBD1 (6 bases). V dropped 0 bases and J dropped 4 bases, with 13 bases sitting between them. The CDR3 runs to 15 residues. Germline-derived CDR1 and CDR2 are GTSNPN and SVGIG (reference sequence). CDR3 protein: CAWSVRNRVNQPQHF. CDR3 nucleotide sequence: TGTGCCTGGAGTGTACGGAACAGGGTAAATCAGCCCCAGCATTTT.

The V and J genes are TRBV5-1 and TRBJ1-4; D remains ambiguous. The CDR3 loop spans 14 amino acids. V was trimmed by 4 bases and J by 3 bases, leaving 10 bases between them. The germline V gene encodes CDR1 SGHRS and CDR2 YFSETQ. The CDR3 is CASSPAGSNEKLFF. Written as DNA, the CDR3 is TGCGCCAGCAGCCCGGCGGGGTCTAATGAAAAACTGTTTTTT.

The chain is built from TRBV6-5 and TRBJ2-3, with D maybe TRBD2 (5 bases). Germline CDR1 is MNHEY and CDR2 is SVGAGI. This CDR3 comprises 15 residues. V lost 0 bases, J lost 2 bases, and 9 bases lay in between. CDR3 loop: CASSYSSVTTDTQYF. For the CDR3, the DNA is TGTGCCAGCAGTTACTCTAGCGTCACCACAGATACGCAGTATTTT.

Here the CDR3 DNA reads TGTGCCAGCACCGGGGCCAACGTCCTGACTTTC. Its translation is CASTGANVLTF. V is TRBV6-5 and J is TRBJ2-6; D is uncertain. The CDR3 is 11 residues long. The ends were cut back, 7 bases at V and 4 bases at J, with 2 bases in the middle. Germline assignment: CDR1 MNHEY and CDR2 SVGAGI.

The chain has TRBV4-1 and TRBJ1-5; 8 bases line up with TRBD1. The CDR3 is 14 amino acids. From germline, CDR1 is MGHRA and CDR2 YSYEKL. The V gene end was trimmed by 4 bases and the J gene end by 6 bases; junction bases not matched to a gene: 5. Written as DNA, the CDR3 is TGCGCCAGCAGCCGAGACAGGGGTAGTCAGCCCCAGCATTTT. Its translation: CASSRDRGSQPQHF.

The chain links TRBV6-5 to TRBJ1-6, with D possibly TRBD1 on 5 matching bases. The V and J ends lost 2 bases and 6 bases respectively, with 11 bases between them. This CDR3 is built from 15 residues. CDR1 is MNHEY and CDR2 is SVGAGI in the germline V gene. The CDR3 coding sequence is TGTGCCAGCAGTTACGTGAGGGGTTCTAATTCACCCCTCCACTTT. This sequence encodes CASSYVRGSNSPLHF.

This chain connects TRBV5-4 to TRBJ2-7; 9 bases match TRBD1. The ends lost 3 bases at V and 6 bases at J; junction bases unmatched: 7. The CDR3 runs 14 residues. Germline CDR1 SGHNT, CDR2 YYREEE (reference sequence). The CDR3 here is CASSYGTGSIEQYF. In DNA form, the CDR3 reads TGTGCCAGCAGCTACGGGACAGGGTCGATCGAGCAGTACTTC.